This TCR beta chain was captured in a study of tumor-infiltrating lymphocytes in primary liver carcinoma. About the research overall: Enrolled patients were male and female, aged 30 to 69 years.

General study findings and limits: In tumor-adjacent and tumor-blood pairs, overlap was lower than in tumor region pairs. Present in all five tumor regions were only about 7-25% of the top clones.

Co-extracting RNA and DNA was done with roughly 17-34 mg of unsorted bulk tissue as input. The patients had histopathologically diagnosed primary liver carcinoma, and their disease was treated by surgical resection. A constant-region primer served to make TCR beta cDNA from roughly 500 ng total RNA. Three rounds of nested multiplex PCR with slightly modified ARM-PCR produced TCR beta libraries. Investigators reported that the first two PCR rounds, at around 9 cycles each, used TRBV1-TRBV30 forward primers with a C-beta reverse primer. TCRdb re-derived calls from the multiplex PCR reads in MiXCR, one entry per CDR3 protein. The table has about 64,000 distinct CDR3 sequences, about 71% seen once; the top ten hold roughly two fifths. Turning to this clonotype: Its antigen remains unidentified. Given a much more abundant clone one base away, this may be a read error.

CDR1 is SQVTM, CDR2 ANQGSEA, per germline. There are 12 residues in the CDR3. The receptor was isolated from a man aged 40-49 years with primary liver carcinoma and hepatitis B virus infection. The chain carries TRBV29-1 and TRBJ2-3; the D is unclear. What was sequenced was liver tumor tissue from sampling region 4. Subset denoted: tumor region T4, right-lateral pole. CDR3 amino acids: CSIETPRDTQYF. The CDR3 DNA reads as TGCAGCATTGAGACTCCAAGAGATACGCAGTATTTT.